What follows are 2 T cell receptor beta chains derived from one specimen sequenced in a study of T cells in women clearing cervical HPV infection. The assay was immunoSEQ multiplex PCR, and TCRdb's table has in-frame clones only and misses some. The specimen's table records approximately 33,000 clones. Sequencing was performed on blood buffy coat. These receptors were obtained from a woman aged 18-70 years with a cervical HPV16 infection that either progressed to CIN3+ or cleared (not recorded which).

Comment on this clone: Read data end 3 residues before the CDR3 end; the end is taken from the germline J gene. The chain couples TRBV5-1 to TRBJ2-1, with 10 positions matching TRBD2. The V and J ends lost 5 bases and 3 bases, in that order; junction bases with no gene match: 2. This CDR3 has 14 residues. Germline CDR1 is SGHRS and CDR2 is YFSETQ. The CDR3 DNA, read in part, is TGCGCCAGCAGGCTAGCGGGGGACTACAATGAG. It is translated as CASRLAGDYNE. The complete CDR3 protein is CASRLAGDYNEQFF.

For this clone: The CDR3 extends 3 residues past the end of the read, so its final part is completed from the germline J gene. The chain has TRBV6-2 or TRBV6-3 and TRBJ1-3; D unresolved. V was shortened by 8 bases and J by 1 base, with 21 bases between the two germline ends. CDR1 and CDR2 (germline): MNHEY, SVGEGT. CDR3 length: 17 amino acids. CDR3 loop: CASQEVGREGSGNTIYF. CDR3 DNA (partial): TGTGCCAGCCAGGAGGTGGGCCGAGAAGGATCTGGAAACACC.